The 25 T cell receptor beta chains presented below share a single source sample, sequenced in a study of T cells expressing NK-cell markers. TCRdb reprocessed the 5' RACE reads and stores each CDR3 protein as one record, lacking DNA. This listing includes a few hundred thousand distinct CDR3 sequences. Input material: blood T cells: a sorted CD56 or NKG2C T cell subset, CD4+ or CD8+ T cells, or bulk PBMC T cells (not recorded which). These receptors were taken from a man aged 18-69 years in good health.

The CDR3 sequence: CASSFLGQRGQPQHF. The chain recombines TRBV27 with TRBJ1-5; TCRdb reports TRBD1, a call that lacks DNA to check it against. From germline, CDR1 is MNHEY and CDR2 SMNVEV (reference sequence). The CDR3 spans 15 residues.

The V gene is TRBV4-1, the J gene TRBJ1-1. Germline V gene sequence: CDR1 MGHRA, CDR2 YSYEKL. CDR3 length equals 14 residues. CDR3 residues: CASSRTTMNTEAFF.

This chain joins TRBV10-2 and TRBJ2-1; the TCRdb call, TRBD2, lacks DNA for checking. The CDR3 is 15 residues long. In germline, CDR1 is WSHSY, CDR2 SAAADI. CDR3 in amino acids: CASSDRGGPKNEQFF.

This CDR3 is CASSLDRGLEQYF. The chain employs TRBV12-3 or TRBV12-4 and TRBJ2-7; TCRdb returns TRBD1, unconfirmable since there is no DNA. The CDR3 length is 13 residues.

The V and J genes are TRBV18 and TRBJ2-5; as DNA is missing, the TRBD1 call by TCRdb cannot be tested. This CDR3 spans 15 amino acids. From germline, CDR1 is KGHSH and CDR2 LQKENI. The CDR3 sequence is CASSPRGGGKETQYF.

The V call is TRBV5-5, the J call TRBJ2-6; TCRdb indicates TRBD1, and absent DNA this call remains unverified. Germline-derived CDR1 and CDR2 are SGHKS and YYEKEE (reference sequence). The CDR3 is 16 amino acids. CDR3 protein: CASSPRGASGANVLTF. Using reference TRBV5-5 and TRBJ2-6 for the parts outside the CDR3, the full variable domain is DAGVTQSPTHLIKTRGQQVTLRCSPISGHKSVSWYQQVLGQGPQFIFQYYEKEERGRGNFPDRFSARQFPNYSSELNVNALLLGDSALYLCASSPRGASGANVLTFGAGSRLTVL.

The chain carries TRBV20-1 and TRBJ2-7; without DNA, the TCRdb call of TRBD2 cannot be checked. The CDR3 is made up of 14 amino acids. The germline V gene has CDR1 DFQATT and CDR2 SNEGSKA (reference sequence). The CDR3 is CSASPDGPADEQYF.

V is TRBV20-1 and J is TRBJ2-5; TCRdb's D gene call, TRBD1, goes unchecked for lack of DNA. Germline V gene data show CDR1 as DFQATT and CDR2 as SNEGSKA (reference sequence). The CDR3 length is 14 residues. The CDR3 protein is CSARDRMRGETQYF.

This CDR3 reads CSAFSGTLVPEAFF. The genes are TRBV20-1 and TRBJ1-1. Germline lookup yields CDR1 DFQATT and CDR2 SNEGSKA (reference sequence). This CDR3 has 14 amino acids.

The CDR3 protein is CASSPDRAALGEQFF. J is TRBJ2-1 and V is TRBV25-1; there is no DNA to check the TCRdb D call of TRBD1. Germline CDR1 MGHDK, CDR2 SYGVNS. The CDR3 runs to 15 residues.

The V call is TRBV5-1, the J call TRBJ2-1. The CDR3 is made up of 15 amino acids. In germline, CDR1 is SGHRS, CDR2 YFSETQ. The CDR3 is CASTPTGSSYNEQFF. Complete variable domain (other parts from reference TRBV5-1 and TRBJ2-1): KAGVTQTPRYLIKTRGQQVTLSCSPISGHRSVSWYQQTPGQGLQFLFEYFSETQRNKGNFPGRFSGRQFSNSRSEMNVSTLELGDSALYLCASTPTGSSYNEQFFGPGTRLTVL.

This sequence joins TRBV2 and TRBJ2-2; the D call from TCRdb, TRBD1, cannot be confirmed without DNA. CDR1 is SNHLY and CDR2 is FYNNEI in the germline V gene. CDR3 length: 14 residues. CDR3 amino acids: CASSRTGPTGELFF.

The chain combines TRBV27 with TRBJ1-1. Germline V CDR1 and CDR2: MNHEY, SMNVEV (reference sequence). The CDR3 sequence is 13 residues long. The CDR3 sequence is CASSSAWDTEAFF.

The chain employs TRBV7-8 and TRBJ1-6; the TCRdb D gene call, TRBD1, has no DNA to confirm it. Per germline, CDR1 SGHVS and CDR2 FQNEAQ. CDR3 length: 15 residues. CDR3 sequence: CASSLEGAPGSPLHF.

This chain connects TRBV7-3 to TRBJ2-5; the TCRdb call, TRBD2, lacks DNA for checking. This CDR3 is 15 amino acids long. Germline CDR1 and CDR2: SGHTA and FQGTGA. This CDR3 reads CASSPTSGEWETQYF.

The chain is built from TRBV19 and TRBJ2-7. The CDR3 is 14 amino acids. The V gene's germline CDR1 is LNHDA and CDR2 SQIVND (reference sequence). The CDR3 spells CASSDIQSSYEQYF.

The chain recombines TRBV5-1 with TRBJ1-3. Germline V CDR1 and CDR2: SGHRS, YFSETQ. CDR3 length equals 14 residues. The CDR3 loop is CASREGLSGNTIYF. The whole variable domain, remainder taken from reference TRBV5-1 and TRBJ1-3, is KAGVTQTPRYLIKTRGQQVTLSCSPISGHRSVSWYQQTPGQGLQFLFEYFSETQRNKGNFPGRFSGRQFSNSRSEMNVSTLELGDSALYLCASREGLSGNTIYFGEGSWLTVV.

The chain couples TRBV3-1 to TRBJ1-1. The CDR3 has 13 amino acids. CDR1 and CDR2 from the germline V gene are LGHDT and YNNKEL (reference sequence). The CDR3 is CASSPWMNTEAFF.

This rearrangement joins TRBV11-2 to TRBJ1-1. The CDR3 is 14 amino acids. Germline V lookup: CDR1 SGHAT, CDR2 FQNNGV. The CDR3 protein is CASSFSVINPEAFF.

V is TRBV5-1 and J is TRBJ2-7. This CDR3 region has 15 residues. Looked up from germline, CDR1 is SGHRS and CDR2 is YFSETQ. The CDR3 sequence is CASSLDQDTSYEQYF.

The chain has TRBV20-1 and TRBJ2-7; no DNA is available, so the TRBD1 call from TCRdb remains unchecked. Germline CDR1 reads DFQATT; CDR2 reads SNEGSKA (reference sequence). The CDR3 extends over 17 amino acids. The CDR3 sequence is CSARDEWGQGARLEQYF.

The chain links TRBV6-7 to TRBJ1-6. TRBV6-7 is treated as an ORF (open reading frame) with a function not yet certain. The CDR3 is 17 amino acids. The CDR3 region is CASSYSKPRSYNSPLHF.

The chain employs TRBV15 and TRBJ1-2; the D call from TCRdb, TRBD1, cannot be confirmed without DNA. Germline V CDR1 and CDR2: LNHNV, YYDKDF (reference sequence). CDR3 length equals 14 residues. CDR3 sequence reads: CATSIERAGAGYTF.

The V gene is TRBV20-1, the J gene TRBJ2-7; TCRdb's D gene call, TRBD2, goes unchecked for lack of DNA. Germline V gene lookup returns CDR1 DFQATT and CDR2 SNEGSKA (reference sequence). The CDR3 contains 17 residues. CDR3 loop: CSARGLAGARISYEQYF.

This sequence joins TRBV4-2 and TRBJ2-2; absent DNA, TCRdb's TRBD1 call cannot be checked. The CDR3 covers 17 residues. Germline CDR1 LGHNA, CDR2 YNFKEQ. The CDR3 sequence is CASSQDFTGGDTGELFF.